This T cell receptor beta chain was retrieved from a study of T cells expressing NK-cell markers (dated by TCRdb to about 2020). Broadly, across the study: In sorted CD3+CD56+NKG2C+, CD3+CD56+NKG2C- and CD3+CD56-NKG2C+ T-cell subsets from about eight donors, TCR beta-chain repertoires were profiled. Of the eight sequenced donors, seven were found to be HCMV-seropositive and one was found to be HCMV-seronegative. All eight donors whose samples were sequenced were randomly selected healthy volunteers, three of them men and five women. The libraries were sequenced on Illumina HiSeq 2000/2500, MiSeq or NextSeq, producing 2 x 150 bp reads.

Details on this clonotype: The antigen this receptor binds is unknown.

HCMV-specific IgG was detected in serum with a commercial ELISA kit to determine HCMV serostatus. Ficoll density gradient centrifugation was used to isolate peripheral blood mononuclear cells from blood. The paper as a whole reports these results and caveats: Those dominant clonotypes were again the most abundant among CD3+CD56-NKG2C+ cells in a few donors, at about 25-60.1%. Whether the expanded NKG2C-expressing T cell clones were specific for HCMV antigens remained unclear. In a handful of donors, the dominant CD3+CD56+NKG2C+ clonotypes were among the top 10 CD8+ clonotypes and accounted for about 1.0-7.5% of CD8+ T cells.

CDR3 length: 15 amino acids, cysteine to phenylalanine. Only the protein is on record. CDR1 SGHTA and CDR2 FQGNSA were looked up in the germline V gene. The sequencer listed for this sample is Illumina HiSeq 2000. TCR beta cDNA libraries were prepared using 5'RACE template switching, which introduced a universal primer site and unique molecular identifiers. cDNA synthesis was primed from the TCR beta constant segment, followed by two successive PCR amplification steps. As for the authors' bioinformatics: Reads were demultiplexed and grouped by UMI with MIGEC, and clonotypes were assembled and quantified with MiTCR. To exclude erroneous sequences, any TCR cDNA sequence not supported by at least two reads was discarded. The tcR package was used for downstream repertoire analysis, with clonotypes matched between fractions based on CDR3 nucleotide sequence plus V segment. VDJmatch was used to annotate antigen specificity against VDJdb, with one amino acid substitution in CDR3 permitted. After TCRdb reprocessed the reads, each CDR3 protein sequence was kept as one row, without DNA. Clone size and V and J calls follow TCRdb, not the original study. The sample's table lists a count of 350,000 to 500,000 distinct CDR3 sequences. Of the sample, about 7.1% is held by the ten largest clones.

This receptor was taken from a woman aged 18-69 years in good health. The rearranged segments are TRBV7-2 and TRBJ1-5. The material sequenced was blood T cells: a sorted CD56 or NKG2C T cell subset, CD4+ or CD8+ T cells, or bulk PBMC T cells (not recorded which). The CDR3 corresponds to CASSLATASNQPQHF.